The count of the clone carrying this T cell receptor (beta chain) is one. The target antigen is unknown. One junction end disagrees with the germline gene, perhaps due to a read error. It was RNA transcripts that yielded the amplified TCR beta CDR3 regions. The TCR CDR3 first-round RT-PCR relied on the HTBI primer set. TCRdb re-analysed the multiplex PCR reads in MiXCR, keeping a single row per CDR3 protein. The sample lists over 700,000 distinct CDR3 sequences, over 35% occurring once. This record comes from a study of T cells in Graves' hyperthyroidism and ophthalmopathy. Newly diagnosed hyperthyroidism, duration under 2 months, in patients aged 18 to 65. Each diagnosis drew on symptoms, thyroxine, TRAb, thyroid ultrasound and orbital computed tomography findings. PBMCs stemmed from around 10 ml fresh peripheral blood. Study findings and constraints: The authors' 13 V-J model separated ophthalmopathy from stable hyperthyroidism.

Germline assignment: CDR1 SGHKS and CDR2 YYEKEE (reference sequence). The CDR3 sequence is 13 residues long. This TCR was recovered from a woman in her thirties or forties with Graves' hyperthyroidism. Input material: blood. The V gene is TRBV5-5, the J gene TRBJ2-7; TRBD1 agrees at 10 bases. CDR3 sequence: CASSQGQGFEQYF. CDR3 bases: TGCGCCAGCAGCCAGGGACAGGGGTTCGAGCAGTACTTC.